This T cell receptor (beta chain) was found in a study of tumor-infiltrating lymphocytes in localized non-small cell lung cancer. Study-level results: Technical variation could not be separated from intratumor heterogeneity here. Tumor T-cell fraction from TCR sequencing was not associated with recurrence-free survival (p = 0.61). T-cell fraction did not differ between immunotypes IM1 and IM2. Not all patients were TCR sequenced, owing to tissue quantity.

V was trimmed by 5 bases and J by 6 bases, leaving 13 bases between them. This CDR3 region has 13 residues. The V gene's germline CDR1 is MGHDK and CDR2 SYGVNS. Note on this clone: As yet, its antigen is unknown.

The table came from immunoSEQ multiplex PCR; TCRdb's copy has only in-frame clones and leaves some out. The sample consists of roughly 9,900 clones, nearly 65% of them appearing once. The chain is built from TRBV25-1 and TRBJ1-1; D not certain. Sample: lung tumor tissue. The clonotype was recovered from a human donor with non-small cell lung cancer. CDR3 region: CASSSDVRAEAFF. In DNA form, the CDR3 reads TGTGCCAGCAGTTCGGACGTCCGGGCTGAAGCTTTCTTT. Using reference TRBV25-1 and TRBJ1-1 for the parts outside the CDR3, the full variable domain is EADIYQTPRYLVIGTGKKITLECSQTMGHDKMYWYQQDPGMELHLIHYSYGVNSTEKGDLSSESTVSRIRTEHFPLTLESARPSHTSQYLCASSSDVRAEAFFGQGTRLTVV.